This is a list of T cell receptor beta chains from one sample in a study of OX40 agonist ivuxolimab in advanced cancers. Libraries were prepared by immunoSEQ multiplex PCR; TCRdb keeps only in-frame clonotypes and omits some of them. The sample consists of 48,000 or so clones, around 84% of them appearing once. The input for sequencing was CD4+ or CD8+ T cells sorted from blood, taken in a trial of the OX40 agonist ivuxolimab. The receptors derive from an adult with an advanced solid tumor such as melanoma, head and neck, liver or kidney cancer. CDR3s include the opening cysteine and the closing phenylalanine or tryptophan. The D gene is left open where the match is weak.

j_call v_call d_call cdr3_aa
TRBJ1-1 TRBV25-1 - CASSPRAGSTEAFF
TRBJ1-2 TRBV2 TRBD1 CASTPDRAGGYTF
TRBJ2-7 TRBV5-1 - CASSLAGLGLRYEQYF
TRBJ2-3 TRBV9 TRBD2 CASSPTLAGGGDTQYF
TRBJ2-1 TRBV5-1 TRBD2 CASSLYSGRNNEQFF
TRBJ2-1 TRBV7-2 TRBD2 CASSTTSVNNEQFF
TRBJ2-1 TRBV7-2 - CASSLIRGNEQFF
TRBJ2-7 TRBV18 - CASSPGLDLGEQYF
TRBJ2-7 TRBV6-6 TRBD1 CASSYHGTGGEQYF
TRBJ2-1 TRBV28 - CASSTASHSYNEQFF
TRBJ2-5 TRBV9 - CASSVATPGEETQYF
TRBJ2-5 TRBV29-1 - CSHETRQETQYF
TRBJ2-5 TRBV28 - CASGTVYQETQYF
TRBJ2-5 TRBV7-2 - CASSYTGYQETQYF
TRBJ2-7 TRBV7-2 TRBD2 CASSPGLESNEQYF
TRBJ2-2 TRBV9 - CASSVGWTGELFF
TRBJ1-4 TRBV5-6 - CASSLAGVNAEKLFF
TRBJ1-5 TRBV6-5 - CASSFTSRDNQPQHF
TRBJ2-7 TRBV7-9 - CASSLGSGTYSYEQYF
TRBJ2-3 TRBV7-3 TRBD1 CASSLMGSGGDTQYF
TRBJ2-3 TRBV10-3 - CAISEPRAAGTQYF
TRBJ1-1 TRBV19 TRBD1 CASRQGALGNTEAFF
TRBJ1-5 TRBV2 - CASSGAPGQPQHF
TRBJ1-1 TRBV6-1 - CASSEGRGAAFF
TRBJ2-5 TRBV27 - CASSSRLFRGETQYF
TRBJ2-2 TRBV10-3 - CAISETSNTGELFF
TRBJ2-3 TRBV5-1 - CASSFTSADTQYF
TRBJ2-5 TRBV29-1 - CSEGGVTLGTQYF
TRBJ1-3 TRBV5-1 - CASSLGEDTIYF
TRBJ2-5 TRBV5-1 - CASSFQETQYF
TRBJ2-5 TRBV15 - CATSRDLQETQYF
TRBJ2-7 TRBV7-2 - CASSLSVLSYEQYF
TRBJ1-3 TRBV11-2 - CASSLTSGEGNTIYF
TRBJ2-1 TRBV6-4 - CASSDRSGRSSNEQFF
TRBJ2-7 TRBV27 TRBD1 CASGQENYEQYF
TRBJ2-3 TRBV10-3 - CAISVDTDTQYF
TRBJ2-5 TRBV4-1 - CASSQYLQETQYF
TRBJ1-5 TRBV5-5 - CASSRDSNQPQHF
TRBJ2-3 TRBV30 TRBD2 CALQTSGGLDTQYF
TRBJ2-2 TRBV5-4 TRBD1 CASSANRGANTGELFF
TRBJ1-5 TRBV19 - CASSIGGQGGAQPQHF
TRBJ2-5 TRBV6-1 - CASSEHAETQYF
TRBJ1-2 TRBV30 - CAWSWQLVYGYTF
TRBJ2-2 TRBV7-7 TRBD2 CASSLGRLAGDTGELFF
TRBJ2-7 TRBV9 - CASSEAGTVSYEQYF
TRBJ2-2 TRBV9 - CASSVEASRVTGELFF
TRBJ2-1 TRBV19 - CASSQAGGTDEQFF